The source of this TCR beta chain is a study of beta chain features in type 1 diabetes. Notes on the study in general: The VDJ junctions of type 1 diabetes patients carried fewer insertions and more deletions. Sequencing used cDNA, and cells with high TCR expression could therefore be over-represented. In all four CD4+ subsets, TCRB CDR3 length was significantly, moderately reduced in type 1 diabetes. The study left unresolved whether HLA type influences TCRB rearrangement.

The V gene's germline CDR1 is MNHNS and CDR2 SASEGT. The junction had 6 bases not matched to a gene; V was cut back by 5 bases and J by 8 bases. The CDR3 consists of 13 residues. Points on this clone: No antigen is known for it.

The entirety of the isolated RNA underwent reverse transcription, so expressed TCRB transcripts were sequenced. The protocol was immunoSEQ multiplex PCR, while the TCRdb copy is restricted to in-frame clones and leaves out a portion. The sample yields 400,000 or so clones, roughly 9.8% seen once. Sequenced: central memory CD4+ T cells from blood. The clonotype originates from a man aged 30 to 39 with type 1 diabetes. The V call is TRBV6-1, the J call TRBJ1-2; TRBD1 aligns across 9 bases. The CDR3 nucleotides read TGTGCCAGCAGTCCACAGGGGGCCAGCGGCTACACCTTC. Its protein is CASSPQGASGYTF.